These 26 T cell receptor beta chains came from one sample sequenced in a study of blood T cell repertoires in COVID-19. TCRdb's table, derived via immunoSEQ multiplex PCR, lists solely in-frame clones and lacks some. The sample consists of roughly 100,000 clones, about 89% of them appearing once. Sequencing was done on a sample of peripheral blood. The receptors were sampled from a man over 45 with acute or convalescent COVID-19.

The rearrangement joins TRBV6-6 to TRBJ2-7; 15 bases align to TRBD2. The V gene end was trimmed by 6 bases and the J gene end by 6 bases; junction bases not matched to a gene: 9. The CDR3 extends over 16 amino acids. The V gene's germline CDR1 is MNHNY and CDR2 SVGAGI (reference sequence). The CDR3 DNA reads TGTGCCAGCAGCCGACGGACTAGCGGGAGGGCCTCCGAGCAGTACTTC. This translates into CASSRRTSGRASEQYF.

This clone came up once. The J gene is TRBJ2-7, the V gene TRBV6-6; no firm D call. V was trimmed by 6 bases and J by 6 bases, leaving 12 bases between them. The CDR3 totals 12 residues. Germline-derived CDR1 and CDR2 are MNHNY and SVGAGI (reference sequence). CDR3: CASSYPESEQYF. The CDR3 DNA is TGTGCCAGCAGCTACCCGGAGAGCGAGCAGTACTTC.

Written as DNA, the CDR3 is TGTGCCAGTAGACCGGGGGACAGGGAAACCGGGGAGCTGTTTTTT. It translates to CASRPGDRETGELFF. The V call is TRBV19, the J call TRBJ2-2; 9 positions agree with TRBD1. Unmatched junction bases numbered 7, after V lost 6 bases and J lost 5 bases. This CDR3 contains 15 residues. CDR1 is LNHDA, CDR2 SQIVND, per germline (reference sequence).

The chain joins TRBV10-3 to TRBJ2-7, with 9 bases that match TRBD1. Germline CDR1 is ENHRY and CDR2 is SYGVKD. Trimming at V came to 6 bases and at J to 4 bases, leaving 7 bases not matched to a gene. This CDR3 has 14 amino acids. This chain's CDR3 is CAISHGTGRYEQYF. In nucleotides, the CDR3 is TGTGCCATCAGCCATGGGACAGGGAGATACGAGCAGTACTTC.

The rearrangement uses TRBV2 and TRBJ2-1, with 15 nucleotides matching TRBD2. Germline lookup yields CDR1 SNHLY and CDR2 FYNNEI. V shed 5 bases and J 9 bases; nucleotides not matched to a gene: 8. The CDR3 totals 16 residues. The CDR3 sequence: CASSQTGLAGGGEQFF. The CDR3 DNA is TGTGCCAGCAGTCAAACGGGACTAGCGGGAGGCGGTGAGCAGTTCTTC.

The V call is TRBV5-1, the J call TRBJ2-3; 12 bases fit TRBD2. This CDR3 has 17 residues. CDR1 is SGHRS and CDR2 is YFSETQ in the germline V gene. V lost 7 bases and J lost 4; bases outside the gene matches: 13. CDR3 region: CASGFLAGGPSADTQYF. The CDR3 DNA is TGCGCCAGCGGTTTTCTAGCGGGAGGGCCCTCGGCAGATACGCAGTATTTT. The full variable domain, its missing parts supplied by reference TRBV5-1 and TRBJ2-3, is KAGVTQTPRYLIKTRGQQVTLSCSPISGHRSVSWYQQTPGQGLQFLFEYFSETQRNKGNFPGRFSGRQFSNSRSEMNVSTLELGDSALYLCASGFLAGGPSADTQYFGPGTRLTVL.

The V and J genes are TRBV5-1 and TRBJ2-7; tentative D call: TRBD1 (6 bases). Germline assignment: CDR1 SGHRS and CDR2 YFSETQ. V was cut by 4 bases and J by 3 bases, with 17 bases left in between. CDR3 size: 15 residues. The CDR3 loop reads CASSISGTNLYEQYF. CDR3 coding DNA: TGCGCCAGCAGCATTTCCGGGACAAATCTCTACGAGCAGTACTTC. Complete variable domain (other parts from reference TRBV5-1 and TRBJ2-7): KAGVTQTPRYLIKTRGQQVTLSCSPISGHRSVSWYQQTPGQGLQFLFEYFSETQRNKGNFPGRFSGRQFSNSRSEMNVSTLELGDSALYLCASSISGTNLYEQYFGPGTRLTVT.

The CDR3 loop is CASSLTGTTNEKLFF. CDR3 DNA sequence: TGTGCCAGCAGCTTGACAGGGACAACTAATGAAAAACTGTTTTTT. This chain links TRBV7-9 with TRBJ1-4, with TRBD1 matching over 7 bases. Germline lookup yields CDR1 SEHNR and CDR2 FQNEAQ (reference sequence). V dropped 3 bases and J dropped 0; count of bases not matched to a gene: 1. This CDR3 region has 15 residues.

The gene calls are TRBV6-5 and TRBJ1-2; no reliable D call. The germline V gene has CDR1 MNHEY and CDR2 SVGAGI. V was shortened by 0 bases and J by 3 bases, with 5 bases between the two germline ends. CDR3 size: 13 residues. The CDR3 coding sequence is TGTGCCAGCAGTTACTCCCGTGACTATGGCTACACCTTC. This encodes CASSYSRDYGYTF.

The V call is TRBV24-1, the J call TRBJ2-1, with TRBD2 as a possible D gene (5 bases). The CDR3 has 14 amino acids. Trimming removed 5 bases from V and 8 bases from J, with 15 bases in between. The V gene's germline CDR1 is KGHDR and CDR2 SFDVKD. CDR3 nucleotide sequence: TGTGCCACCAGTGGGGCTAGCCCTTCCCATGAGCAGTTCTTC. Its translation: CATSGASPSHEQFF.

The chain couples TRBV2 to TRBJ1-2; 7 bases align to TRBD1. Germline assignment: CDR1 SNHLY and CDR2 FYNNEI. The J segment lost 1 base and the V segment lost 7 bases, leaving 6 bases of the junction unmatched. The CDR3 spans 14 residues. In DNA, the CDR3 is TGTGCCAGCACTGGGGACAGCCATAACTATGGCTACACCTTC. As protein: CASTGDSHNYGYTF.

The chain is built from TRBV5-1 and TRBJ2-2; D not resolved. The CDR3 is made up of 14 amino acids. The germline V gene encodes CDR1 SGHRS and CDR2 YFSETQ. Trimming cost V 0 bases and J 6 bases, with 9 bases left between them. The CDR3 sequence: CASSLERIPGELFF. The CDR3 bases are TGCGCCAGCAGCTTGGAGAGGATCCCCGGGGAGCTGTTTTTT.

The chain carries TRBV2 and TRBJ2-2, with D unresolved. The V gene lost 5 bases and the J gene lost 0 bases, with 4 bases spanning the gap. There are 13 residues in the CDR3. Germline V gene lookup returns CDR1 SNHLY and CDR2 FYNNEI. The CDR3: CASSSANTGELFF. CDR3 bases: TGTGCCAGCAGTTCCGCGAACACCGGGGAGCTGTTTTTT.

The chain has TRBV28 and TRBJ2-2; TRBD1 is a possible D gene (5 bases). The CDR3 loop spans 13 amino acids. In germline, CDR1 is MDHEN, CDR2 SYDVKM. V was shortened by 3 bases and J by 4 bases, with 6 bases between the two germline ends. The CDR3 DNA is TGTGCCAGCAGTTTCAGGGCCACCGGGGAGCTGTTTTTT. Amino acids: CASSFRATGELFF.

This chain uses TRBV6-1 with TRBJ1-1; D perhaps matches TRBD1 (6 bases). This CDR3 region has 15 residues. The germline V and J ends were trimmed by 3 bases and 3 bases, with 14 bases remaining between them. Germline V gene sequence: CDR1 MNHNS, CDR2 SASEGT. DNA of the CDR3: TGTGCCAGCAGTGACCTGGGGGCGGGTGACACTGAAGCTTTCTTT. Residues: CASSDLGAGDTEAFF.

J is TRBJ1-2 and V is TRBV6-5, with TRBD1 matching over 7 bases. CDR1 and CDR2 from the germline V gene are MNHEY and SVGAGI. The trim removed 9 bases at V and 1 base at J, leaving 5 bases unmatched. The CDR3 contains 13 residues. The CDR3 DNA reads as TGTGCCAGTAGGACAGGCGTTAACTATGGCTACACCTTC. It codes for CASRTGVNYGYTF.

This sequence joins TRBV5-1 and TRBJ2-3, with D possibly TRBD2 on 6 matching bases. CDR1 is SGHRS, CDR2 YFSETQ, per germline. Trimming pared 4 bases from V and 0 bases from J, leaving 9 bases between. The CDR3 is 14 residues long. Written as DNA, the CDR3 is TGCGCCAGCAGCATCGGGGGAAGCACAGATACGCAGTATTTT. Translated: CASSIGGSTDTQYF.

This CDR3 reads CASSLAGLAGENEQYF. CDR3 coding DNA: TGCGCCAGCAGCTTGGCCGGGCTAGCGGGAGAGAACGAGCAGTACTTC. The V gene is TRBV5-1, the J gene TRBJ2-7, with TRBD2 matching 10 bases. Trimming cost V 0 bases and J 5 bases; bases outside gene matches: 8. The germline CDR1 and CDR2 sequences are SGHRS and YFSETQ. The CDR3 consists of 16 residues. The complete variable domain, with remaining parts taken from reference TRBV5-1 and TRBJ2-7, reads KAGVTQTPRYLIKTRGQQVTLSCSPISGHRSVSWYQQTPGQGLQFLFEYFSETQRNKGNFPGRFSGRQFSNSRSEMNVSTLELGDSALYLCASSLAGLAGENEQYFGPGTRLTVT.

The gene calls are TRBV12-3 or TRBV12-4 and TRBJ2-7; D gene uncertain. The CDR3 has 13 amino acids. V was cut by 5 bases and J by 4 bases, with 12 bases left in between. CDR3 bases: TGTGCCAGCAGTCCCAGACTGGGTTACGAGCAGTACTTC. It codes for CASSPRLGYEQYF.

V is TRBV27 and J is TRBJ2-1; TRBD2 matches 9 bases. V lost 5 bases to trimming and J lost 5 bases; unmatched junction nucleotides: 7. From germline, CDR1 is MNHEY and CDR2 SMNVEV (reference sequence). The CDR3 runs to 15 residues. The CDR3: CASSASGRWDNEQFF. Here the CDR3 DNA reads TGTGCCAGCAGTGCAAGCGGGAGGTGGGACAATGAGCAGTTCTTC.

The DNA for the CDR3 is TGTGCCAGCAGTGAAAGAGCGCGAAGGATCGAGCAGTACTTC. It codes for CASSERARRIEQYF. The V gene is TRBV6-1, the J gene TRBJ2-7; D gene uncertain. Trimming took off 2 bases at V and 6 bases at J, with 14 bases between the two ends. Germline V CDR1 and CDR2: MNHNS, SASEGT. The CDR3 runs 14 residues.

The gene calls are TRBV29-1 and TRBJ1-1; weak D call: TRBD1 (6 bases). This CDR3 has 14 residues. V lost 6 bases, J lost 6 bases, and 20 bases lay in between. Germline lookup yields CDR1 SQVTM and CDR2 ANQGSEA. As DNA, the CDR3 is TGCAGCGTCGTCGTACGGGGGGCGCGGGCTGAAGCTTTCTTT. It codes for CSVVVRGARAEAFF.

V gene TRBV5-1 combines with J gene TRBJ1-4; 10 bases map to TRBD1. The CDR3 totals 13 residues. Trimming at V came to 3 bases and at J to 12 bases, leaving 5 bases not matched to a gene. Germline lookup yields CDR1 SGHRS and CDR2 YFSETQ. CDR3 sequence reads: CASSSTGGAELFF. CDR3 DNA: TGCGCCAGCAGCTCGACAGGGGGCGCGGAACTGTTTTTT.

A few counts support this clone. The chain couples TRBV4-2 to TRBJ2-1, with 16 positions matching TRBD2. The trim removed 4 bases at V and 9 bases at J, leaving 15 bases unmatched. CDR3 length: 19 residues. The V gene's germline CDR1 is LGHNA and CDR2 YNFKEQ. CDR3 sequence (DNA): TGTGCCAGCAGCCTTGGGACTAGCGGGAGGGCCGGATCCTCTAGTGAGCAGTTCTTC. It codes for CASSLGTSGRAGSSSEQFF.

The rearrangement links TRBV10-3 to TRBJ2-2; 7 nucleotides line up with TRBD1. The V and J ends lost 8 bases and 7 bases, in that order; junction bases with no gene match: 13. There are 15 residues in the CDR3. In germline, CDR1 is ENHRY, CDR2 SYGVKD. The CDR3 region has the DNA TGTGCCATCGCCCCGGGGCAGGGGGATGTCGGGGAGCTGTTTTTT. Translation gives CAIAPGQGDVGELFF.

This clone has just one count. This sequence joins TRBV29-1 and TRBJ2-7, with D perhaps TRBD2 (5 bases). V gave up 5 bases and J gave up 6 bases, with 11 bases separating them. The germline gives CDR1 SQVTM, CDR2 ANQGSEA. The CDR3 has 11 amino acids. The CDR3 region is CSVKAEGEQYF. The CDR3 DNA follows: TGCAGCGTTAAGGCAGAGGGCGAGCAGTACTTC.